This TCR beta chain was sequenced during a study of graft-versus-host responses after intestinal transplantation. Overall study context: Induction using anti-thymocyte globulin, followed by tacrolimus and steroids for two to three years, was given to all recipients.

Of note for this clone: Its cognate antigen is unknown.

The method was immunoSEQ multiplex PCR; TCRdb's version includes in-frame clones alone and lacks a portion of them. The sample includes 71,000 or so clones, 90% of them seen just once. The germline V gene encodes CDR1 SGHVS and CDR2 FNYEAQ. Trimming stripped 4 bases from V and 5 bases from J, with 9 bases between. The CDR3 has 13 amino acids. This TCR derives from a human donor who received an intestinal transplant. The J gene is TRBJ1-5, the V gene TRBV7-6; D is perhaps TRBD1 (5 bases). The specimen was unstimulated CD8+ T cells sorted from spleen or lymph node cells, collected before intestinal transplant. CDR3 loop: CASSSWGDQPQHF. In DNA, the CDR3 is TGTGCCAGCAGCTCCTGGGGGGATCAGCCCCAGCATTTT. Based on the CDR3 plus reference TRBV7-6 and TRBJ1-5, the full variable domain is GAGVSQSPRYKVTKRGQDVALRCDPISGHVSLYWYRQALGQGPEFLTYFNYEAQQDKSGLPNDRFSAERPEGSISTLTIQRTEQRDSAMYRCASSSWGDQPQHFGDGTRLSIL.